The 5 T cell receptor beta chains given below trace back to one sample, sequenced in a study of shared clonotypes between healthy human individuals. Clones were sequenced by immunoSEQ multiplex PCR, and TCRdb holds only the in-frame ones, with some missing. The table shows 2 million to 2.5 million clones, with approximately 94% occurring only once. Sample: naive CD4+ T cells sorted from blood. Subset denoted: CD45RA+ positively selected. The receptor source for this set is a man between 18 and 29 years old in good health.

For the CDR3, the DNA is TGTGCCAGCAGTTACTCGACGGGACAGCAGTTCTTC. Encoded protein: CASSYSTGQQFF. The chain couples TRBV6-5 to TRBJ2-1; D might be TRBD1 or TRBD2, each matching 5 bases. Germline CDR1 reads MNHEY; CDR2 reads SVGAGI. CDR3 length: 12 residues. V was pared by 0 bases and J by 11 bases, with 8 bases between.

The V call is TRBV5-1, the J call TRBJ1-5; 8 bases fit TRBD1. Per the germline V gene, CDR1 is SGHRS and CDR2 is YFSETQ. This CDR3 is 15 amino acids long. The trim removed 0 bases at V and 3 bases at J, leaving 2 bases unmatched. The chain's CDR3 is CASSLEGQDNQPQHF. CDR3 coding DNA: TGCGCCAGCAGCTTGGAGGGACAGGACAATCAGCCCCAGCATTTT.

The CDR3 region is CASSPGQGNEKLFF. The CDR3 coding sequence is TGTGCCAGCAGCCCGGGACAGGGAAATGAAAAACTGTTTTTT. This chain links TRBV5-6 with TRBJ1-4, with 9 bases identical to TRBD1. Unmatched junction bases numbered 3, after V lost 4 bases and J lost 5 bases. The germline gives CDR1 SGHDT, CDR2 YYEEEE. This CDR3 region has 14 residues.

This clone was seen only once. J is TRBJ2-1 and V is TRBV28; D call uncertain. Trimming removed 7 bases from V and 9 bases from J, with 10 bases in between. This CDR3 spans 11 amino acids. The V gene's germline CDR1 is MDHEN and CDR2 SYDVKM. This CDR3 is CASIRLGEQFF. The CDR3, as DNA: TGTGCCAGCATTCGACTGGGTGAGCAGTTCTTC.

The rearrangement links TRBV6-5 to TRBJ1-1; the match to TRBD1 covers 7 bases. V lost 3 bases and J lost 5; bases outside the gene matches: 6. This CDR3 is built from 14 residues. CDR1 MNHEY and CDR2 SVGAGI come from the germline V gene. DNA for the CDR3: TGTGCCAGCAGTTATGGACAGGTTGGGACTGAAGCTTTCTTT. It specifies CASSYGQVGTEAFF.